This TCR beta chain is from a study of blood T cell repertoires in COVID-19. Turning to the study itself: Whether acute or convalescent, the COVID-19 samples came from the United States, Italy and Spain. Nucleic acid was either cDNA or gDNA, and it came from T cells, B-cell-depleted T cells, or PBMCs.

Authors' processing steps: Amplification of reference gene primers was used by the study to estimate nucleated cell counts. The repertoire was sequenced with immunoSEQ multiplex PCR; TCRdb's copy has only in-frame clones and lacks some. That table supplies the V and J calls and clone size; D and trimming were determined from the DNA. Of fewer than 300,000 clones in the sample, about 73% are singletons; the top ten hold 3.3%. V was pared by 3 bases and J by 8 bases, with 20 bases between. Germline V gene lookup returns CDR1 GTSNPN and CDR2 SVGIG (reference sequence). The CDR3 has 16 amino acids. The sequenced sample was peripheral blood. This TCR was sampled from a woman aged 80 or over with acute or convalescent COVID-19. The V and J genes are TRBV30 and TRBJ1-6, with D perhaps TRBD1 (6 bases). CDR3 DNA sequence: TGTGCCTGGAGCCCGGGACAAGGACCTGGGGATTCACCCCTCCACTTT. Its translation: CAWSPGQGPGDSPLHF.